This entry lists 30 T cell receptor beta chains sequenced from one sample in a study of T cell repertoires in cytomegalovirus infection. In TCRdb, the reads were re-called with MiXCR into one record per CDR3 protein. The profile shows 200,000 to 300,000 distinct CDR3 sequences, roughly 13% of them singletons. The sample was PBMCs. Source of these receptors: a human donor in good health (CMV status not recorded). Some clones in this sample may be carry-over from other donors' samples.

In this sample, this clonotype turned up many times. The chain has TRBV7-8 and TRBJ1-5; D is possibly TRBD1 (5 bases). The CDR3 is 13 amino acids. The V end lost 8 bases, the J end lost 0 bases, and 8 bases lay between the germline ends. Germline lookup yields CDR1 SGHVS and CDR2 FQNEAQ. The CDR3 spells CASQGGSNQPQHF. The DNA of the CDR3 is TGTGCCAGCCAGGGCGGTAGCAATCAGCCCCAGCATTTT.

This clonotype was recorded many times. The chain carries TRBV5-6 and TRBJ2-1, with TRBD1 matching 10 bases. The CDR3 has 16 residues. The trim removed 0 bases at V and 8 bases at J, leaving 8 bases unmatched. Germline V lookup: CDR1 SGHDT, CDR2 YYEEEE. As DNA, the CDR3 is TGTGCCAGCAGCTTGGCCGCGACAGGGGGCGCGGATGAGCAGTTCTTC. It yields the protein CASSLAATGGADEQFF.

This clonotype appeared many times. The V and J genes are TRBV11-2 and TRBJ2-7, with 7 bases aligning to TRBD1. The CDR3 is 15 amino acids. Trimming at V came to 5 bases and at J to 0 bases, leaving 7 bases not matched to a gene. CDR1 and CDR2 from the germline V gene are SGHAT and FQNNGV. CDR3 DNA sequence: TGTGCCAGCAGCCGGGACAGTTGGAGCTCCTACGAGCAGTACTTC. Its protein is CASSRDSWSSYEQYF.

This clonotype has a count of ten or more. The chain couples TRBV12-3 or TRBV12-4 to TRBJ2-7; D gene unclear. This CDR3 has 11 residues. V was shortened by 8 bases and J by 4 bases, with 9 bases between the two germline ends. The CDR3, as DNA: TGTGCCAGCGCGACGGAGTACGAGCAGTACTTC. Amino acids: CASATEYEQYF.

The chain combines TRBV7-9 with TRBJ2-2, with a possible D match to TRBD1 (6 bases). The V gene lost 4 bases and the J gene lost 0 bases, with 12 bases spanning the gap. Germline V gene lookup returns CDR1 SEHNR and CDR2 FQNEAQ (reference sequence). The CDR3 has 16 residues. In DNA form, the CDR3 reads TGTGCCAGCAGCTCTTCGGGACAAGCGAACACCGGGGAGCTGTTTTTT. Its protein is CASSSSGQANTGELFF.

This clonotype was seen at least ten times. The V call is TRBV18, the J call TRBJ1-5; 7 nucleotides line up with TRBD1. This CDR3 region has 15 residues. CDR1 and CDR2 (germline): KGHSH, LQKENI. Trimming took 3 bases from V and 2 from J; bases not matched to a gene: 4. As DNA, the CDR3 is TGTGCCAGCTCACCTCAAGGACAGGGCAATCAGCCCCAGCATTTT. Translated: CASSPQGQGNQPQHF.

This clonotype appeared many times. This sequence joins TRBV7-2 and TRBJ2-3; D gene unclear. The germline gives CDR1 SGHTA, CDR2 FQGNSA. Trimming left V 3 bases short and J 7 bases short, with 11 bases between. The CDR3 consists of 13 residues. The DNA for the CDR3 is TGTGCCAGCAGCTTCGTAGGGAAGAATACGCAGTATTTT. As protein: CASSFVGKNTQYF.

This chain links TRBV15 with TRBJ2-1; D not resolved. V shed 0 bases and J shed 4 bases, with 13 bases lying between them. The germline V gene has CDR1 LNHNV and CDR2 YYDKDF (reference sequence). The CDR3 extends over 16 amino acids. The CDR3 loop reads CATSRDLQILYNEQFF. Written as DNA, the CDR3 is TGTGCCACCAGCAGAGATCTACAAATACTATACAATGAGCAGTTCTTC.

This clonotype has at least ten counts. The chain carries TRBV28 and TRBJ1-5; D may be TRBD1 (5 bases). In germline, CDR1 is MDHEN, CDR2 SYDVKM. The CDR3 spans 16 residues. V was shortened by 6 bases and J by 5 bases, with 20 bases between the two germline ends. The CDR3 loop reads CASRETEYNHDQPQHF. Here the CDR3 DNA reads TGTGCCAGCAGGGAGACAGAGTATAATCATGATCAGCCCCAGCATTTT.

The sample holds one count of this clonotype. The rearrangement joins TRBV2 to TRBJ2-3, with 8 nucleotides matching TRBD1. J was trimmed by 6 bases and V by 1 base; bases with no gene match: 6. The CDR3 loop spans 15 amino acids. Germline V gene data show CDR1 as SNHLY and CDR2 as FYNNEI. The CDR3 protein is CASSEGQGSQDTQYF. The CDR3 coding sequence is TGTGCCAGCAGTGAAGGACAGGGGTCCCAGGATACGCAGTATTTT. The full variable domain, rest sourced from reference TRBV2 and TRBJ2-3, is EPEVTQTPSHQVTQMGQEVILRCVPISNHLYFYWYRQILGQKVEFLVSFYNNEISEKSEIFDDQFSVERPDGSNFTLKIRSTKLEDSAMYFCASSEGQGSQDTQYFGPGTRLTVL.

There are a few counts of this clonotype. V is TRBV5-1 and J is TRBJ2-7; TRBD1 agrees at 7 bases. V shed 4 bases, J shed 0 bases, and the junction held 13 bases outside the gene matches. The CDR3 spans 17 residues. The germline CDR1 and CDR2 sequences are SGHRS and YFSETQ. The CDR3 reads CASSRDETGSSSYEQYF. The CDR3 nucleotides are TGCGCCAGCAGCCGGGACGAGACAGGGTCCTCCTCCTACGAGCAGTACTTC.

This clonotype was counted ten times or more. The chain recombines TRBV7-2 with TRBJ1-5, with 7 nucleotides matching TRBD1. Germline V gene sequence: CDR1 SGHTA, CDR2 FQGNSA. Unmatched junction bases numbered 1, after V lost 1 base and J lost 1 base. The CDR3 contains 15 residues. The CDR3 sequence: CASSLGQGSNQPQHF. CDR3 in DNA: TGTGCCAGCAGCTTAGGACAGGGAAGCAATCAGCCCCAGCATTTT.

This clonotype was seen more than once but under ten times. The rearrangement uses TRBV28 and TRBJ2-7; D is possibly TRBD2 (5 bases). The germline V and J ends were trimmed by 6 bases and 4 bases, with 16 bases remaining between them. Germline V lookup: CDR1 MDHEN, CDR2 SYDVKM. The CDR3 has 14 residues. CDR3 sequence: CASSLVGETYEQYF. Here the CDR3 DNA reads TGTGCCAGCAGCCTGGTTGGGGAGACGTACGAGCAGTACTTC.

In this sample, this clonotype turned up many times. J is TRBJ2-2 and V is TRBV2, with D possibly TRBD1 on 6 matching bases. CDR1 is SNHLY, CDR2 FYNNEI, per germline. Deletions cut 9 bases from V and 6 bases from J, with 20 bases between. The CDR3 covers 15 residues. In DNA, the CDR3 is TGTGCCAGTTCTGGCGGCAGGGGTCTCGCCGGGGAGCTGTTTTTT. The encoded protein is CASSGGRGLAGELFF.

The genes are TRBV5-4 and TRBJ1-1, with a tentative D call TRBD1 (5 bases). Germline CDR1 reads SGHNT; CDR2 reads YYREEE (reference sequence). This CDR3 spans 17 amino acids. V dropped 2 bases and J dropped 4 bases, with 21 bases sitting between them. The CDR3 spells CASSFLAGLGGSTEAFF. The DNA for the CDR3 is TGTGCCAGCAGCTTTTTGGCGGGGCTCGGGGGGAGCACTGAAGCTTTCTTT.

This clonotype was counted ten times or more. This chain joins TRBV7-3 and TRBJ2-7, with a weak D call TRBD2 (6 bases). V was pared by 7 bases and J by 2 bases, with 15 bases between. This CDR3 spans 14 amino acids. Germline V CDR1 and CDR2: SGHTA, FQGTGA. The CDR3, as DNA: TGTGCCAGCAAACGACAACCGGGAGCCTACGAGCAGTACTTC. As protein: CASKRQPGAYEQYF.

There are a few counts of this clonotype. The chain uses TRBV15 and TRBJ2-4; 7 bases are a match to TRBD1. Germline V gives CDR1 LNHNV, CDR2 YYDKDF (reference sequence). The CDR3 runs to 15 residues. V lost 3 bases to trimming and J lost 0 bases; unmatched junction nucleotides: 2. As DNA, the CDR3 is TGTGCCACCAGCAGCCGACAGGGAGCCAAAAACATTCAGTACTTC. This translates into CATSSRQGAKNIQYF.

This clonotype showed up just a few times. The CDR3 coding sequence is TGTGCCAGCAGCCCCAGACAGGGTTGGGGTGAGCAGTTCTTC. Its translation: CASSPRQGWGEQFF. V gene TRBV11-3 combines with J gene TRBJ2-1, with 7 bases identical to TRBD1. Per germline, CDR1 SGHNT and CDR2 YENEEA. V dropped 5 bases and J dropped 9; count of bases not matched to a gene: 10. This CDR3 has 14 amino acids.

This clonotype was seen more than once but under ten times. The gene calls are TRBV20-1 and TRBJ2-1; TRBD1 matches 7 bases. Trimming took 6 bases from V and 0 from J; bases not matched to a gene: 8. This CDR3 has 15 amino acids. Germline values: CDR1 DFQATT, CDR2 SNEGSKA (reference sequence). The CDR3 region has the DNA TGCAGTGCAGACGGACAGGAGGTCTCCTACAATGAGCAGTTCTTC. Its protein product is CSADGQEVSYNEQFF.

This clonotype showed up many times. This rearrangement joins TRBV12-5 to TRBJ2-4; 9 positions agree with TRBD1. Trimming removed 6 bases from V and 2 bases from J; junction bases left unmatched: 5. Looked up from germline, CDR1 is LGHNT and CDR2 is FRNRAP. The CDR3 is 15 residues long. In DNA, the CDR3 is TGTGCTAGTGGGGCTACAGGGGGCTCCAAAAACATTCAGTACTTC. This sequence encodes CASGATGGSKNIQYF.

Many counts were recorded for this clonotype. The V and J genes are TRBV28 and TRBJ2-2; the D is unclear. Looked up from germline, CDR1 is MDHEN and CDR2 is SYDVKM. With 2 bases removed from V and 2 bases from J, the gap between germline ends came to 9 bases. This CDR3 comprises 15 residues. In DNA form, the CDR3 reads TGTGCCAGCAGTTTAACCAAGATAAACACCGGGGAGCTGTTTTTT. Translating it yields CASSLTKINTGELFF.

This clonotype was seen ten or more times. The V gene is TRBV7-9, the J gene TRBJ1-1, with D unclear. The germline gives CDR1 SEHNR, CDR2 FQNEAQ (reference sequence). This CDR3 is 13 amino acids long. Trimming removed 5 bases at V and 5 bases at J, with 12 bases between. CDR3 sequence: CASSPEGSTEAFF. CDR3 bases: TGTGCCAGCAGCCCAGAAGGTAGTACTGAAGCTTTCTTT.

This clonotype has at least ten counts. The V and J genes are TRBV6-5 and TRBJ2-5, with D perhaps TRBD2 (6 bases). This CDR3 is built from 15 residues. Germline CDR1 and CDR2: MNHEY and SVGAGI. Trimming cost V 4 bases and J 5 bases, with 17 bases left between them. Here the CDR3 DNA reads TGTGCCAGCAGTTTGGGGGGACCAATCGGGGAGACCCAGTACTTC. Amino acids: CASSLGGPIGETQYF.

This clonotype was detected a few times. The V call is TRBV7-2, the J call TRBJ2-1; D may be TRBD2 (6 bases). Between the trimmed V and J ends, which lost 5 bases and 4 bases, there was a span of 18 bases. The length of the CDR3 is 16 residues. The germline gives CDR1 SGHTA, CDR2 FQGNSA. CDR3: CASSLEGLARYNEQFF. In DNA, the CDR3 is TGTGCCAGCAGCCTAGAGGGGCTAGCGAGATACAATGAGCAGTTCTTC.

The chain is built from TRBV29-1 and TRBJ2-1, with TRBD2 matching over 15 bases. The J segment lost 7 bases and the V segment lost 5 bases, leaving 9 bases of the junction unmatched. This CDR3 is built from 16 residues. CDR1 and CDR2 (germline): SQVTM, ANQGSEA. CDR3 sequence: CSVTGTSGGPANEQFF. DNA of the CDR3: TGCAGCGTTACGGGGACTAGCGGGGGGCCCGCGAATGAGCAGTTCTTC.

This clonotype showed up many times. V usage is TRBV7-2 and J usage is TRBJ2-7, with D possibly matching TRBD1 (6 bases). The CDR3 runs 17 residues. Trimming removed 2 bases at V and 1 base at J, with 18 bases between. Germline-derived CDR1 and CDR2 are SGHTA and FQGNSA. The DNA for the CDR3 is TGTGCCAGCAGCTTAACCCCGTGGGCAGGGGAATCCTACGAGCAGTACTTC. Residues: CASSLTPWAGESYEQYF.

At least ten counts were recorded for this clonotype. This chain joins TRBV5-6 and TRBJ2-7; 10 nucleotides align to TRBD1. CDR3 size: 14 residues. With V trimmed by 4 bases and J by 4 bases, 5 bases remained unmatched. Germline values: CDR1 SGHDT, CDR2 YYEEEE. CDR3 sequence reads: CASSPGTGDYEQYF. CDR3 in DNA: TGTGCCAGCAGCCCCGGGACAGGGGATTACGAGCAGTACTTC. Variable domain in full (rest from reference TRBV5-6 and TRBJ2-7): DAGVTQSPTHLIKTRGQQVTLRCSPKSGHDTVSWYQQALGQGPQFIFQYYEEEERQRGNFPDRFSGHQFPNYSSELNVNALLLGDSALYLCASSPGTGDYEQYFGPGTRLTVT.

This clonotype was counted ten times or more. The chain joins TRBV7-2 to TRBJ2-5; D is possibly TRBD2 (6 bases). Germline CDR1 SGHTA, CDR2 FQGNSA. The CDR3 has 16 residues. The V end lost 6 bases, the J end lost 2 bases, and 19 bases lay between the germline ends. The CDR3 loop reads CASSLGSSAGQETQYF. For the CDR3, the DNA is TGTGCCAGCAGTCTAGGGTCTAGCGCGGGGCAAGAGACCCAGTACTTC.

The rearrangement links TRBV13 to TRBJ2-7; 9 bases are shared with TRBD1. CDR1 and CDR2 from the germline V gene are PRHDT and FYEKMQ (reference sequence). The trim removed 0 bases at V and 2 bases at J, leaving 2 bases unmatched. This CDR3 contains 15 residues. The CDR3 sequence: CASSLGGQGTYEQYF. The CDR3 nucleotides are TGTGCCAGCAGCTTAGGGGGACAGGGTACCTACGAGCAGTACTTC.

The chain employs TRBV7-2 and TRBJ2-5, with D tentatively TRBD2 (5 bases). Germline V gene data show CDR1 as SGHTA and CDR2 as FQGNSA. V was pared by 5 bases and J by 2 bases, with 15 bases between. The CDR3 is 15 residues long. CDR3: CASSPLPRVQETQYF. Here the CDR3 DNA reads TGTGCCAGCAGCCCCCTACCGAGGGTTCAAGAGACCCAGTACTTC.